Listed below are T cell receptor beta chains from one sample, sequenced in a study of response to subunit inactivated influenza vaccine. TCRdb itself ran the RT-PCR reads through MiXCR, one entry per CDR3 protein. The table includes more than 200,000 distinct CDR3 sequences, over 9% detected once. Sequenced material: non-naive T cells sorted from PBMCs, taken approximately 15 days before vaccination. Source of these receptors: a man aged 50 to 60 who received an inactivated influenza vaccine. Each CDR3 is given with its conserved first and last residue. A D gene is named only where the DNA matches it firmly. Not every row has a clone size; where given, it reads once, few, many or a size class.

d_gene,v_gene,j_gene,abundance,CDR3nt,CDR3aa
.,TRBV30,TRBJ2-7,.,TGTGCCTGGAGTTTTGGAAACTTTTACACAACCTACGAGCAGTACTTC,CAWSFGNFYTTYEQYF
.,TRBV7-6,TRBJ2-7,.,TGTGCCAGCAGCTTAGGGGATCGCTACGAGCAGTACTTC,CASSLGDRYEQYF
TRBD1,TRBV7-3,TRBJ2-3,.,TGTGCCAGCAGCTTAACGGCGACAGGGGCGCAGTATTTT,CASSLTATGAQYF
.,TRBV2,TRBJ1-5,few,TGTGCCAGCAGTGTGGGGGGGCGCGAAAATCAGCCCCAGCATTTT,CASSVGGRENQPQHF
.,TRBV2,TRBJ1-1,.,TGTGCCAGCACGCCACCTCCTGGGAACACTGAAGCTTTCTTT,CASTPPPGNTEAFF
TRBD2,TRBV27,TRBJ2-2,many,TGTGCCAGCAGTCGGGGGACTAGCGACACCGGGGAGCTGTTTTTT,CASSRGTSDTGELFF
.,TRBV9,TRBJ2-1,few,TGTGCCAGCAGCGCGCTTAGCTTTGCGATTACGACTGAGCAGTTCTTC,CASSALSFAITTEQFF
.,TRBV19,TRBJ2-7,.,TGTGCCAGTAGTACCTTTGGGGGTCCGAAACTGTTC,CASSTFGGPKLF
.,TRBV2,TRBJ2-7,.,TGTGCCAGCACAGATCTCTCCTCCCCCGGACGGCAGTACTTC,CASTDLSSPGRQYF
.,TRBV12-3/TRBV12-4,TRBJ2-4,many,TGTGCCAGCAGTCCTGGGACTGGAAACATTCAGTACTTC,CASSPGTGNIQYF
.,TRBV29-1,TRBJ1-2,.,TGCAGACCTATGAGGGGGGCGCTTGACTATGGCTACACCTTC,CRPMRGALDYGYTF
.,TRBV6-5,TRBJ1-1,.,TGTGCCAGCAGTTACTCGATTCGGGGAGGTGGCCCTGAAGCTTTCTTT,CASSYSIRGGGPEAFF
.,TRBV24-1,TRBJ2-4,few,TGTGCCACCAGTGATAGTCGGCAGGCTGTGGACATTCAGTACTTC,CATSDSRQAVDIQYF
.,TRBV27,TRBJ1-1,few,TGTGCCAGCAGTTGGGCCTCAAACACTGAAGCTTTCTTT,CASSWASNTEAFF
TRBD2,TRBV20-1,TRBJ2-1,few,TGCAGTGCTAGAGCTCTGTGGGAGGGTGGCAATGAGCAGTTCTTC,CSARALWEGGNEQFF
.,TRBV5-1,TRBJ2-1,few,TGCGCCAGCAGCGCGCGACAAGACAATGAGCAGTTCTTC,CASSARQDNEQFF
.,TRBV6-1,TRBJ1-1,.,TGTGCCAGCAGTGAAGCGCTCGCAATGAACACTGAAGCTTTCTTT,CASSEALAMNTEAFF
.,TRBV2,TRBJ2-2,many,TGTGCCAGCAGTGAAGCTTCATATACCGGGGAGCTGTTTTTT,CASSEASYTGELFF
.,TRBV20-1,TRBJ1-6,few,TGCAGTGCTAGTACGACATTACTTGCTGGGCCTAATTCACCCCTCCACTTT,CSASTTLLAGPNSPLHF
TRBD1,TRBV11-2,TRBJ2-7,few,TGTGCCAGCAGCTTTGGGACAGGGATCTACGAGCAGTACTTC,CASSFGTGIYEQYF
TRBD2,TRBV20-1,TRBJ2-7,few,TGCAGTGCTTTACTAGCGAGAAGCTCCTACGAGCAGTACTTC,CSALLARSSYEQYF
TRBD2,TRBV4-3,TRBJ2-2,few,TGCGCCAGCAGCCAAGGGACTAGCGGGGGGCGGAACACCGGGGAGCTGTTTTTT,CASSQGTSGGRNTGELFF
TRBD1,TRBV29-1,TRBJ2-3,.,TGCAGCGTTGGACAGGGGGCAGATACGCAGTATTTT,CSVGQGADTQYF
TRBD1,TRBV18,TRBJ1-5,.,TGTGCCAGCTCAGGACAGGGGGCAGAGCAGCCCCAGCATTTT,CASSGQGAEQPQHF
TRBD2,TRBV6-2/TRBV6-3,TRBJ2-1,few,TGTGCCAGCAGTTACTCGGGTGGCGGGAGGGCCGATGAGCAGTTCTTC,CASSYSGGGRADEQFF